This TCR beta chain was observed in a study of OX40 agonist ivuxolimab in advanced cancers. Study-wide results and limits: Nonresponders, in some cases, also had low normalized T-cell clonal expansion.

As concerns this clone: The antigen is undetermined.

Assay used: immunoSEQ multiplex PCR; TCRdb lists only in-frame clones, some missing. The sample carries 60,000 to 85,000 clones, approximately 83% recorded once. This clonotype originated in an adult with an advanced solid tumor such as melanoma, head and neck, liver or kidney cancer. The sample in question was CD4+ or CD8+ T cells sorted from blood, obtained in a trial of the OX40 agonist ivuxolimab.

The CDR3 here is CASSPGNSHTEAFF. CDR3 DNA: TGTGCCAGCAGCCCTGGGAACTCTCACACTGAAGCTTTCTTT. This chain connects TRBV5-6 to TRBJ1-1; D not resolved. Trimming pared 4 bases from V and 3 bases from J, leaving 13 bases between. The CDR3 consists of 14 residues. Germline V lookup: CDR1 SGHDT, CDR2 YYEEEE.